The 15 T cell receptor beta chains reported below all come from one sample, sequenced in a study of cytomegalovirus exposure and HLA in healthy donors. Some clones are missing from TCRdb's copy, which holds only in-frame ones; the method was immunoSEQ multiplex PCR. The sample yields approximately 260,000 clones, approximately 84% seen once. Sequenced material: PBMCs. The receptor set was obtained from a woman aged 25 to 39 in good health and CMV-seropositive.

The chain has TRBV30 and TRBJ1-2; 7 bases map to TRBD1. Germline V CDR1 and CDR2: GTSNPN, SVGIG (reference sequence). The CDR3 runs 13 residues. With 4 bases clipped from V and 5 bases from J, the junction kept 7 bases outside the gene matches. In DNA form, the CDR3 reads TGTGCCTGGATTTCGGACAGGAATTATGGCTACACCTTC. Translation gives CAWISDRNYGYTF.

This chain joins TRBV20-1 and TRBJ1-5; 8 nucleotides line up with TRBD1. CDR1 is DFQATT, CDR2 SNEGSKA, per germline (reference sequence). Trimming cost V 6 bases and J 12 bases; bases outside gene matches: 7. The CDR3 spans 11 residues. The CDR3 loop is CSAPGGASQHF. CDR3 coding DNA: TGCAGTGCACCAGGGGGCGCGAGCCAGCATTTT.

This chain joins TRBV11-2 and TRBJ1-3, with TRBD1 identical over 7 bases. The CDR3 has 15 residues. The V and J ends lost 5 bases and 3 bases, in that order; junction bases with no gene match: 7. The germline V gene encodes CDR1 SGHAT and CDR2 FQNNGV. This chain's CDR3 is CASSDRAGYGNTIYF. CDR3 bases: TGTGCCAGCAGCGACAGGGCTGGTTATGGAAACACCATATATTTT.

This chain connects TRBV7-9 to TRBJ2-1, with a tentative D call TRBD1 (6 bases). Germline V lookup: CDR1 SEHNR, CDR2 FQNEAQ (reference sequence). Trimming took off 5 bases at V and 5 bases at J, with 16 bases between the two ends. The CDR3 sequence is 15 residues long. The CDR3 here is CASSLTGTSHNEQFF. DNA for the CDR3: TGTGCCAGCAGCCTAACAGGGACCTCTCACAATGAGCAGTTCTTC.

The gene calls are TRBV7-3 and TRBJ2-1; 7 bases fit TRBD2. In germline, CDR1 is SGHTA, CDR2 FQGTGA. This CDR3 contains 14 residues. V lost 9 bases and J lost 7; bases outside the gene matches: 12. The CDR3 sequence: CASKRDGVYNEQFF. As DNA, the CDR3 is TGTGCCAGTAAGCGGGATGGGGTTTATAATGAGCAGTTCTTC.

This clone was recorded once. CDR3 sequence reads: CASSLAPGDGYTF. The DNA of the CDR3 is TGTGCCAGCAGCTTAGCGCCGGGGGATGGCTACACCTTC. The chain carries TRBV7-2 and TRBJ1-2; D is perhaps TRBD1 (5 bases). CDR3 length: 13 residues. In germline, CDR1 is SGHTA, CDR2 FQGNSA. V lost 0 bases and J lost 6, with 8 bases in between.

The chain recombines TRBV6-6 with TRBJ2-2; 11 nucleotides align to TRBD1. Germline V gene lookup returns CDR1 MNHNY and CDR2 SVGAGI (reference sequence). With 5 bases clipped from V and 0 bases from J, the junction kept 2 bases outside the gene matches. The CDR3 sequence is 16 residues long. In nucleotides, the CDR3 is TGTGCCAGCAGTCGGGACAGGGGGACGAACACCGGGGAGCTGTTTTTT. Its translation: CASSRDRGTNTGELFF.

The chain recombines TRBV28 with TRBJ1-2; D is unclear. The CDR3 length is 14 residues. V gave up 2 bases and J gave up 3 bases, with 10 bases separating them. CDR1 is MDHEN and CDR2 is SYDVKM in the germline V gene. The CDR3 protein is CASSLSRFDYGYTF. DNA of the CDR3: TGTGCCAGCAGTTTAAGCAGGTTCGACTATGGCTACACCTTC.

The rearrangement joins TRBV5-1 to TRBJ2-5; 9 bases agree with TRBD1. Germline V CDR1 and CDR2: SGHRS, YFSETQ. V was clipped by 5 bases and J by 1 base; unmatched bases: 6. CDR3 length: 15 amino acids. The CDR3 DNA follows: TGCGCCAGCAGGGGGAGGGACAGGGTCCAAGAGACCCAGTACTTC. Amino acid sequence: CASRGRDRVQETQYF.

The J gene is TRBJ2-7, the V gene TRBV11-2; TRBD2 matches at 13 bases. This CDR3 has 17 residues. CDR1 SGHAT and CDR2 FQNNGV come from the germline V gene. J lost 2 bases, V lost 3 bases, and 7 bases had no gene match. The CDR3 sequence is CASSFRLAGGKTYEQYF. CDR3 DNA: TGTGCCAGCAGCTTCCGACTAGCGGGAGGTAAGACCTACGAGCAGTACTTC.

This clone has a single count. The gene calls are TRBV6-6 and TRBJ2-5, with D maybe TRBD1 (6 bases). This CDR3 has 14 residues. CDR1 MNHNY and CDR2 SVGAGI come from the germline V gene (reference sequence). Trimming left V 6 bases short and J 3 bases short, with 14 bases between. This CDR3 reads CASRRTDSEETQYF. Here the CDR3 DNA reads TGTGCCAGCAGACGGACAGATTCCGAAGAGACCCAGTACTTC.

The rearrangement links TRBV15 to TRBJ2-5, with TRBD2 matching 7 bases. Trimming at V came to 3 bases and at J to 7 bases, leaving 11 bases not matched to a gene. In germline, CDR1 is LNHNV, CDR2 YYDKDF (reference sequence). This CDR3 is built from 15 residues. This CDR3 is CATSREWTSGGTQYF. CDR3 nucleotide sequence: TGTGCCACCAGCAGGGAGTGGACTAGTGGAGGGACCCAGTACTTC.

This sequence joins TRBV28 and TRBJ2-1; the D is unclear. Per the germline V gene, CDR1 is MDHEN and CDR2 is SYDVKM. V gave up 5 bases and J gave up 2 bases, with 16 bases separating them. The CDR3 has 16 residues. The CDR3 DNA reads as TGTGCCAGCAGTCCCGTTGTTCCAGTCACCTACAATGAGCAGTTCTTC. Translation: CASSPVVPVTYNEQFF.

V and J are TRBV19 and TRBJ1-1; TRBD1 aligns across 9 bases. Germline lookup yields CDR1 LNHDA and CDR2 SQIVND (reference sequence). Unmatched junction bases numbered 11, after V lost 5 bases and J lost 4 bases. The length of the CDR3 is 16 residues. CDR3 protein: CASSPTGGERSTEAFF. The CDR3 nucleotides are TGTGCCAGTAGTCCCACAGGGGGCGAGCGGAGCACTGAAGCTTTCTTT.

With regard to this clone: Other DNA sequences in this specimen translate into the identical CDR3. The CDR3 sequence: CASSLAGVRETQYF. For the CDR3, the DNA is TGTGCCAGCAGCTTGGCGGGGGTTCGGGAGACCCAGTACTTC. The chain combines TRBV5-4 with TRBJ2-5, with D maybe TRBD2 (6 bases). V was pared by 0 bases and J by 5 bases, with 11 bases between. The germline CDR1 and CDR2 sequences are SGHNT and YYREEE (reference sequence). The CDR3 covers 14 residues.